The sequence of this T cell receptor (beta chain) was determined in a study of T cell clonotyping in hematopoietic cell transplantation. About the research overall: Recipients' pretransplant samples followed cytoreduction. Study conclusions and caveats: Broader posttransplant TCR repertoire diversity was predicted by graft donor and pretransplant recipient Inverse Simpson Index values. Recipient TCR diversity dropped after transplant; expanded clonotypes rose from day 30 to 180. At the given depth, recipient repertoires were over 97% de novo clonotypes.

Time point described: recipient sample about 28 days before transplant, after cytoreduction. Comments on this clone: Its specificity is unknown.

Assay used: immunoSEQ multiplex PCR; TCRdb lists only in-frame clones, some missing. The repertoire includes 65,000 to 80,000 clones, 90% to 97% of them detected once, and approximately 1.8% sits in the top ten. The sequenced sample was peripheral blood mononuclear cells, obtained before stem cell transplant. The origin of this receptor is a woman aged 50 to 65 with acute myeloid leukemia. Some clones in this sample may be carry-over from other donors' samples.

DNA of the CDR3: TGTGCCAGCAGCGTCGGACAGGGGGGTCGATTTTCCTATAATTCACCCCTCCACTTT. It codes for CASSVGQGGRFSYNSPLHF. The gene calls are TRBV5-4 and TRBJ1-6, with 10 bases that match TRBD1. The trim removed 4 bases at V and 1 base at J, leaving 11 bases unmatched. Looked up from germline, CDR1 is SGHNT and CDR2 is YYREEE (reference sequence). The CDR3 consists of 19 residues.